These T cell receptor beta chains were read from a single sample in a study of blood T cell repertoires in COVID-19. Profiling relied on immunoSEQ multiplex PCR, and the TCRdb table lists in-frame clones only, not all of them. The sample yields approximately 210,000 clones, 84% seen once. Material: peripheral blood. Every receptor here comes from a woman in her fifties or sixties with active or convalescent COVID-19. Each CDR3 is given with its conserved first and last residue. Fields, in order: V gene, J gene, D gene, clone size, CDR3 DNA, CDR3 protein. D genes are given only for firm matches. Expanded clones get a size class; other rows say once, few or many, or leave the size out.

>TRBV7-9|TRBJ2-5|TRBD2|.
TGTGCCAGCAGCCTAGGGACTAGCGGGAGTCAAGGTAAAACGGAGACCCAGTACTTC
CASSLGTSGSQGKTETQYF
>TRBV11-1|TRBJ2-7|.|.
TGTGCCAGCAGCTTTTTCCCGCAGGAACTCTCCTACGAGCAGTACTTC
CASSFFPQELSYEQYF
>TRBV3-1/TRBV3-2|TRBJ1-2|.|.
TGTGCCAGCAGCCAAACAGGACAACCATTTAACTATGGCTACACCTTC
CASSQTGQPFNYGYTF
>TRBV18|TRBJ1-3|.|.
TGTGCCAGCTCAACAGGGTTCTCTGGAAACACCATATATTTT
CASSTGFSGNTIYF
>TRBV3-1/TRBV3-2|TRBJ1-2|.|few
TGTGCCAGCAGCCAAGGCCGAGGGGGCTATGGCTACACCTTC
CASSQGRGGYGYTF
>TRBV7-9|TRBJ1-2|TRBD1|.
TGTGCCAGCATCGGGACAGGAAGCCCGGGAGGCTATGGCTACACCTTC
CASIGTGSPGGYGYTF
>TRBV6-5|TRBJ2-7|.|.
TGTGCCAGCAGTTACTCTACTAGTTCCTACGAGCAGTACTTC
CASSYSTSSYEQYF
>TRBV6-5|TRBJ1-1|.|few
TGTGCCAGCCACAGGGTGGGGAACACTGAAGCTTTCTTT
CASHRVGNTEAFF
>TRBV5-1|TRBJ1-4|.|.
TGCGCCAGCAGCTTGGCCGCGACAGAAGAAAAACTGTTTTTT
CASSLAATEEKLFF
>TRBV6-5|TRBJ2-2|.|few
TGTGCCAGCAGTCCGGACAGCACCGGGGAGCTGTTTTTT
CASSPDSTGELFF
>TRBV5-1|TRBJ1-1|.|.
TGCGCCAGCAGCGAACAGGGTGACACTGAAGCTTTCTTT
CASSEQGDTEAFF
>TRBV19|TRBJ1-5|.|.
TGTGCCAGTAGTGCCCCTACAGGTGGGAGCAATCAGCCCCAGCATTTT
CASSAPTGGSNQPQHF
>TRBV29-1|TRBJ1-4|.|.
TGCAGCGTACCTGCGACAGGATCAACTAATGAAAAACTGTTTTTT
CSVPATGSTNEKLFF
>TRBV5-1|TRBJ2-7|.|.
TGCGCCAGCAGTCACGGGGGGCGCGTCTACGAGCAGTACTTC
CASSHGGRVYEQYF
>TRBV10-3|TRBJ2-5|TRBD1|.
TGTGCCATCAGCCTTGGACAGGGCCAAGAGACCCAGTACTTC
CAISLGQGQETQYF
>TRBV28|TRBJ1-1|TRBD1|.
TGTGCCAGCAGGAAGGTAGGGGGCGCGAACACTGAAGCTTTCTTT
CASRKVGGANTEAFF
>TRBV6-5|TRBJ2-3|.|.
TGTGCCAGCTCCCCTCGGCGGCAAGCAGATACGCAGTATTTT
CASSPRRQADTQYF
>TRBV6-4|TRBJ2-1|TRBD2|.
TGTGCCAGCAGTCGGACTAGCGGGGGCTCATCCTACAATGAGCAGTTCTTC
CASSRTSGGSSYNEQFF
>TRBV27|TRBJ1-4|TRBD1|.
TGTGCCAGCAGTTTCCAGGGGGACGGGGAAAAACTGTTTTTT
CASSFQGDGEKLFF
>TRBV3-1/TRBV3-2|TRBJ2-1|TRBD1|once
TGTGCCAGCAGCCTTAACAGGGGCTCCTACAATGAGCAGTTCTTC
CASSLNRGSYNEQFF
>TRBV5-1|TRBJ1-1|.|.
TGCGCCAGCAGCCCGGTCGGGAACACTGAAGCTTTCTTT
CASSPVGNTEAFF
>TRBV10-1|TRBJ1-1|.|.
TGCGCCAGCAAACAGGGCATCAACACTGAAGCTTTCTTT
CASKQGINTEAFF
>TRBV7-3|TRBJ1-6|.|.
TGTGCCAGCAGCCAGGAAAATTCACCCCTCCACTTT
CASSQENSPLHF
>TRBV27|TRBJ2-1|TRBD2|.
TGTGCCAGCAGTTTTAGGGCATCGGGGGGTATAATAAGGAATGAGCAGTTCTTC
CASSFRASGGIIRNEQFF
>TRBV5-1|TRBJ1-3|.|.
TGCGCCAGCAGCTCCGCAGGACAGTCGGGAAACACCATATATTTT
CASSSAGQSGNTIYF
>TRBV9|TRBJ2-1|.|.
TGTGCCAGCAGCGTTGGCAGAAGCTCCTACAATGAGCAGTTCTTC
CASSVGRSSYNEQFF
>TRBV28|TRBJ2-7|.|once
TGTGCCAGCAGTTACCCCGGTGACTCCTACGAGCAGTACTTC
CASSYPGDSYEQYF
>TRBV5-1|TRBJ1-2|TRBD1|few
TGCGCCAGCAGCCAGGGACAGGCGAACTATGGCTACACCTTC
CASSQGQANYGYTF
>TRBV7-7|TRBJ2-2|TRBD2|once
TGTGCCAGCAGCTCTAGACTAGCGGGGTCCACCGGGGAGCTGTTTTTT
CASSSRLAGSTGELFF
>TRBV2|TRBJ2-2|TRBD1|.
TGTGCCAGCAGCAACCCGGGACAGGGGAGAGGCACCGGGGAGCTGTTTTTT
CASSNPGQGRGTGELFF
>TRBV11-2|TRBJ2-1|.|.
TGTGCCAGCAGCTTCCCCGGACTCGCCGTGTCCTACAATGAGCAGTTCTTC
CASSFPGLAVSYNEQFF
>TRBV7-2|TRBJ2-1|TRBD1|.
TGTGCCAGCAGCGAACAGGGGGGTGGGAAGCAGTTCTTC
CASSEQGGGKQFF
>TRBV5-1|TRBJ2-5|TRBD2|.
TGCGCCAGCAGTATTGCGGGGGGGTACCAAGAGACCCAGTACTTC
CASSIAGGYQETQYF
>TRBV7-3|TRBJ2-7|.|once
TGTGCCAGCAGCGCCACAGGGACCTTTTACGAGCAGTACTTC
CASSATGTFYEQYF
>TRBV5-1|TRBJ1-2|.|.
TGCGCCAGCAGCCCCGAAGGAGCATATGGCTACACCTTC
CASSPEGAYGYTF
>TRBV5-1|TRBJ1-3|.|once
TGCGCCAGCAGCTTGGTCTCAGGATTCCCCTCTGGAAACACCATATATTTT
CASSLVSGFPSGNTIYF
>TRBV5-4|TRBJ1-2|.|.
TGTGCCAGCAGCTTGGCCGGGAACTATGGCTACACCTTC
CASSLAGNYGYTF
>TRBV6-5|TRBJ1-6|.|few
TGTGCCAGCACCTGGGGGGATTCACCCCTCCACTTT
CASTWGDSPLHF
>TRBV28|TRBJ2-1|.|once
TGTGCCCTAAGGACTGGGCGGAACAATGAGCAGTTCTTC
CALRTGRNNEQFF
>TRBV19|TRBJ2-4|.|.
TGTGCCAGTAGTATACTTCGCACAGACCCTAACATTCAGTACTTC
CASSILRTDPNIQYF
>TRBV5-1|TRBJ1-2|.|.
TGCGCCAGCAGCTTGGGTCATAAGGGGTCAGAGGGCTACACCTTC
CASSLGHKGSEGYTF